The rows below give T cell receptor beta chains drawn from one sample of a study of blood T cell repertoires in COVID-19. This table comes from immunoSEQ multiplex PCR, and its TCRdb copy is limited to in-frame clones, with some not included. This repertoire shows 30,000 to 35,000 clones, roughly four fifths found once; its top ten account for roughly 40%. The sample was peripheral blood. The receptor source for this set is a man older than 75 with active or convalescent COVID-19. Each CDR3 is given with its conserved first and last residue. D genes are given only for firm matches. The listing skips clone size in some rows; elsewhere it reads once, few, many or a size class.

V gene: TRBV15; D gene: TRBD2; J gene: TRBJ2-7; clone size: once; CDR3 protein: CATSGAGAGEQYF; CDR3 DNA: TGTGCCACCAGCGGAGCGGGAGCGGGCGAGCAGTACTTC
V gene: TRBV27; D gene: TRBD1; J gene: TRBJ2-7; clone size: .; CDR3 protein: CASSFTTPGQGNEQYF; CDR3 DNA: TGTGCCAGCAGTTTTACGACACCGGGACAGGGGAACGAGCAGTACTTC
V gene: TRBV6-1; D gene: .; J gene: TRBJ2-7; clone size: few; CDR3 protein: CASSESGRRPYEQYF; CDR3 DNA: TGTGCCAGCAGTGAGTCGGGTAGGAGGCCCTACGAGCAGTACTTC
V gene: TRBV10-3; D gene: .; J gene: TRBJ2-7; clone size: .; CDR3 protein: CAISESRGGSYEQYF; CDR3 DNA: TGTGCCATCAGTGAGTCGAGGGGGGGGTCCTACGAGCAGTACTTC
V gene: TRBV21-1; D gene: .; J gene: TRBJ1-1; clone size: .; CDR3 protein: CASFDLMGGTNTEAFF; CDR3 DNA: TGTGCCAGCTTCGACCTCATGGGGGGGACGAACACTGAAGCTTTCTTT
V gene: TRBV7-9; D gene: .; J gene: TRBJ1-2; clone size: .; CDR3 protein: CASSPDSFYGYTF; CDR3 DNA: TGTGCCAGCAGCCCGGACAGTTTCTATGGCTACACCTTC
V gene: TRBV19; D gene: .; J gene: TRBJ1-5; clone size: .; CDR3 protein: CASSIVGRMGNQPQHF; CDR3 DNA: TGTGCCAGTAGTATAGTCGGGAGAATGGGTAATCAGCCCCAGCATTTT
V gene: TRBV10-3; D gene: TRBD2; J gene: TRBJ2-1; clone size: .; CDR3 protein: CAITPSGRGDEQFF; CDR3 DNA: TGTGCCATCACGCCTAGCGGGAGAGGCGATGAGCAGTTCTTC
V gene: TRBV11-2; D gene: .; J gene: TRBJ2-5; clone size: .; CDR3 protein: CASSFRLATEETQYF; CDR3 DNA: TGTGCCAGCAGCTTCCGGCTAGCGACGGAAGAGACCCAGTACTTC
V gene: TRBV28; D gene: .; J gene: TRBJ2-7; clone size: .; CDR3 protein: CASSPTLIGDTYEQYF; CDR3 DNA: TGTGCCAGCAGCCCTACCTTAATCGGGGATACCTACGAGCAGTACTTC
V gene: TRBV5-4; D gene: .; J gene: TRBJ2-7; clone size: few; CDR3 protein: CASSLWGAYEQYF; CDR3 DNA: TGTGCCAGCAGCTTGTGGGGAGCCTACGAGCAGTACTTC
V gene: TRBV14; D gene: TRBD2; J gene: TRBJ2-3; clone size: .; CDR3 protein: CASSTETSGRTDTQYF; CDR3 DNA: TGTGCCAGCAGCACCGAGACTAGCGGGAGGACAGATACGCAGTATTTT
V gene: TRBV6-5; D gene: TRBD1; J gene: TRBJ1-2; clone size: .; CDR3 protein: CASRRTGTYGYTF; CDR3 DNA: TGTGCCAGCAGGCGGACAGGGACCTATGGCTACACCTTC